This entry lists 12 T cell receptor beta chains sequenced from one sample in a study of T cells after yellow fever vaccination (dated by TCRdb to between 2019 and 2020). Library creation used 5' RACE. The reads were generated on an Illumina HiSeq 2500. The public reads were quality trimmed at Q25 with fastp and then assembled into clones with MiXCR by TCRdb, keeping productive beta chains. Every distinct CDR3 protein forms one entry, paired with its most common genes and DNA. The sample records 510,000 or so distinct CDR3 sequences, about a fifth of which are singletons. The biggest ten clones account for approximately 15% of the sample. The sample's treatment or condition label, in plain terms: live attenuated yellow fever vaccine strain. The material was PBMCs, obtained 15 days after the yellow fever booster vaccination. All receptors come from a man aged 25 to 40 who received the YFV17D yellow fever vaccine.

This clonotype occurred a few times. The chain links TRBV30 to TRBJ2-3; D is possibly TRBD2 (6 bases). The germline CDR1 and CDR2 sequences are GTSNPN and SVGIG (reference sequence). V was clipped by 8 bases and J by 2 bases, with 8 bases between them. The CDR3 loop spans 11 amino acids. The CDR3 loop is CAAGSTDTQYF. The CDR3 DNA sequence: TGTGCCGCGGGGTCCACAGATACGCAGTATTTT.

This clonotype has more than one count but fewer than ten. V usage is TRBV11-2 and J usage is TRBJ2-1; D is unresolved. CDR1 and CDR2 (germline): SGHAT, FQNNGV. The germline V and J ends were trimmed by 5 bases and 0 bases, with 14 bases remaining between them. The CDR3 runs to 16 residues. CDR3 amino acids: CASSGGLVSSYNEQFF. The DNA of the CDR3 is TGTGCCAGCAGCGGTGGGTTAGTGTCCTCCTACAATGAGCAGTTCTTC.

The chain carries TRBV10-3 and TRBJ2-7; D remains ambiguous. The CDR3 runs 14 residues. From germline, CDR1 is ENHRY and CDR2 SYGVKD. V gave up 4 bases and J gave up 4 bases, with 14 bases separating them. In DNA form, the CDR3 reads TGTGCCATCAGTGGGGTCAGGTGGGAATACGAGCAGTACTTC. Protein product: CAISGVRWEYEQYF.

This clonotype turned up a few times. The chain has TRBV19 and TRBJ2-4; 9 positions match TRBD1. V trimming: 2 bases; J trimming: 2 bases; junction bases outside the gene matches: 7. CDR1 is LNHDA, CDR2 SQIVND, per germline (reference sequence). CDR3 length: 17 amino acids. The CDR3 DNA is TGTGCCAGTAGTATAATCGGGACAGGGAGAACCAAAAACATTCAGTACTTC. It codes for CASSIIGTGRTKNIQYF.

The rearrangement uses TRBV29-1 and TRBJ2-5, with D maybe TRBD2 (5 bases). Per germline, CDR1 SQVTM and CDR2 ANQGSEA. The V end was cut by 3 bases, the J end by 0 bases, with 8 bases between. CDR3 size: 13 residues. This CDR3 is CSVEYGNQETQYF. CDR3 nucleotides: TGCAGCGTTGAGTACGGGAACCAAGAGACCCAGTACTTC.

This clonotype was observed a handful of times. The CDR3 DNA is TGTGCCACCAGCAGAGGGGGACAGGGACTAGGGGAGCAGTTCTTC. Its protein is CATSRGGQGLGEQFF. This chain joins TRBV15 and TRBJ2-1, with D possibly TRBD1 on 9 matching bases. Trimming removed 1 base from V and 10 bases from J, with 17 bases in between. Germline lookup yields CDR1 LNHNV and CDR2 YYDKDF (reference sequence). The CDR3 totals 15 residues.

This clonotype was recorded a few times. The chain carries TRBV19 and TRBJ2-2, with 11 bases aligning to TRBD2. The germline CDR1 and CDR2 sequences are LNHDA and SQIVND (reference sequence). The CDR3 covers 16 residues. The V gene end was trimmed by 7 bases and the J gene end by 5 bases; junction bases not matched to a gene: 9. In DNA, the CDR3 is TGTGCCAGTAATTCGGGAACTAGCGGGAGAACCGGGGAGCTGTTTTTT. It translates to CASNSGTSGRTGELFF. The complete variable domain, with remaining parts taken from reference TRBV19 and TRBJ2-2, reads DGGITQSPKYLFRKEGQNVTLSCEQNLNHDAMYWYRQDPGQGLRLIYYSQIVNDFQKGDIAEGYSVSREKKESFPLTVTSAQKNPTAFYLCASNSGTSGRTGELFFGEGSRLTVL.

CDR3 sequence: CASVKLSGSTDTQYF. CDR3 bases: TGTGCCAGCGTGAAACTCAGCGGGAGCACAGATACGCAGTATTTT. The gene calls are TRBV6-1 and TRBJ2-3, with a possible D match to TRBD2 (6 bases). V was pared by 8 bases and J by 0 bases, with 15 bases between. This CDR3 has 15 residues. Germline V gene lookup returns CDR1 MNHNS and CDR2 SASEGT.

This clonotype occurred a few times. V and J are TRBV6-2 or TRBV6-3 and TRBJ2-7, with 8 positions matching TRBD2. Losses at the gene ends were 7 bases for V and 1 base for J; bases not matched to a gene: 3. Germline loops: CDR1 MNHEY, CDR2 SVGEGT. This CDR3 region has 13 residues. DNA of the CDR3: TGTGCCAGCAAGGCTAGCGGGTCCTACGAGCAGTACTTC. Protein product: CASKASGSYEQYF.

The gene calls are TRBV5-6 and TRBJ2-5, with 8 bases lining up with TRBD1. The trim removed 3 bases at V and 5 bases at J, leaving 6 bases unmatched. In germline, CDR1 is SGHDT, CDR2 YYEEEE. The CDR3 is made up of 14 amino acids. The CDR3 bases are TGTGCCAGCAGCTGGGGACAGGCGGCCGAGACCCAGTACTTC. Translated: CASSWGQAAETQYF. The complete variable domain, with remaining parts taken from reference TRBV5-6 and TRBJ2-5, reads DAGVTQSPTHLIKTRGQQVTLRCSPKSGHDTVSWYQQALGQGPQFIFQYYEEEERQRGNFPDRFSGHQFPNYSSELNVNALLLGDSALYLCASSWGQAAETQYFGPGTRLLVL.

Only a few counts were recorded for this clonotype. The chain links TRBV2 to TRBJ2-1, with 9 bases lining up with TRBD1. Per germline, CDR1 SNHLY and CDR2 FYNNEI. The CDR3 consists of 12 residues. V gave up 8 bases and J gave up 6 bases; unmatched junction bases: 2. The CDR3 coding sequence is TGTGCCAGCCGGGGACAGGGCAATGAGCAGTTCTTC. Protein sequence: CASRGQGNEQFF.

V usage is TRBV5-6 and J usage is TRBJ1-2, with D possibly TRBD1 on 5 matching bases. Germline V gene data show CDR1 as SGHDT and CDR2 as YYEEEE. This CDR3 is built from 18 residues. Between the trimmed V and J ends, which lost 2 bases and 4 bases, there was a span of 24 bases. The CDR3 here is CASSFRRTDINGGYGYTF. The CDR3 region has the DNA TGTGCCAGCAGCTTCCGTAGGACGGACATAAATGGGGGCTATGGCTACACCTTC.